The 24 T cell receptor beta chains in this list originate from one sample, sequenced in a study of blood T cell repertoires in COVID-19. Sequenced by immunoSEQ multiplex PCR; TCRdb stores in-frame clones only, minus some. The sample has 70,000 to 100,000 clones, 88% seen once. The sample consisted of peripheral blood. The receptors here all came from a woman aged 70-85 years with acute or convalescent COVID-19.

This sequence joins TRBV27 and TRBJ1-5, with D hard to call. Trimming pared 3 bases from V and 9 bases from J, leaving 12 bases between. Germline values: CDR1 MNHEY, CDR2 SMNVEV (reference sequence). The CDR3 totals 13 residues. The CDR3 loop is CASSLSGFGPQHF. In DNA, the CDR3 is TGTGCCAGCAGTTTGTCCGGTTTTGGGCCCCAGCATTTT.

This chain joins TRBV19 and TRBJ2-2; D gene ambiguous. CDR1 is LNHDA, CDR2 SQIVND, per germline (reference sequence). V was clipped by 5 bases and J by 0 bases, with 4 bases between them. The CDR3 sequence is 13 residues long. CDR3 residues: CASSFANTGELFF. Written as DNA, the CDR3 is TGTGCCAGTAGTTTCGCGAACACCGGGGAGCTGTTTTTT.

The chain links TRBV5-1 to TRBJ2-7; 7 bases are a match to TRBD1. Germline CDR1 SGHRS, CDR2 YFSETQ. V shed 2 bases and J 2 bases; nucleotides not matched to a gene: 4. This CDR3 is 14 amino acids long. The CDR3 coding sequence is TGCGCCAGCAGCTTCGGGACAGTCACCTACGAGCAGTACTTC. This gives the protein CASSFGTVTYEQYF.

The chain has TRBV10-3 and TRBJ2-7; perhaps TRBD1 as D (6 bases). The germline V gene has CDR1 ENHRY and CDR2 SYGVKD. CDR3 size: 16 residues. V lost 3 bases to trimming and J lost 0 bases, with 15 bases between them. The CDR3 reads CAISDVDRSLSYEQYF. In DNA, the CDR3 is TGTGCCATCAGTGATGTTGACAGGAGCCTCTCCTACGAGCAGTACTTC.

This chain connects TRBV19 to TRBJ1-5; TRBD1 aligns across 8 bases. V was pared by 4 bases and J by 9 bases, with 14 bases of the junction left unmatched. Germline V gene sequence: CDR1 LNHDA, CDR2 SQIVND (reference sequence). This CDR3 comprises 16 residues. The CDR3 coding sequence is TGTGCCAGTAGTACCCCTGCGGCCAGGGGGCTTTTGCCCCAGCATTTT. Protein sequence: CASSTPAARGLLPQHF.

The chain links TRBV7-8 to TRBJ2-2, with TRBD1 matching 8 bases. CDR1 is SGHVS, CDR2 FQNEAQ, per germline. The V gene end was trimmed by 1 base and the J gene end by 7 bases; junction bases not matched to a gene: 8. The CDR3 sequence is 16 residues long. In nucleotides, the CDR3 is TGTGCCAGCAGCTTAGTGGCAGGGGGCGCGATCGGGGAGCTGTTTTTT. Translating it yields CASSLVAGGAIGELFF.

This clone was seen once. This sequence joins TRBV4-1 and TRBJ2-7; TRBD1 matches 9 bases. The germline CDR1 and CDR2 sequences are MGHRA and YSYEKL. This CDR3 spans 15 amino acids. The ends lost 2 bases at V and 4 bases at J; junction bases unmatched: 6. Written as DNA, the CDR3 is TGCGCCAGCAGCCAAACGGGACAGGGAAATTACGAGCAGTACTTC. This translates into CASSQTGQGNYEQYF.

The chain employs TRBV20-1 and TRBJ2-5, with D unclear. The CDR3 is 11 residues long. The germline V gene has CDR1 DFQATT and CDR2 SNEGSKA (reference sequence). Trimming pared 3 bases from V and 5 bases from J, leaving 7 bases between. The CDR3 loop is CSASGLETQYF. The CDR3 DNA sequence: TGCAGTGCTAGCGGTTTGGAGACCCAGTACTTC.

This clone has only one observation. The chain joins TRBV5-4 to TRBJ2-1, with 11 bases identical to TRBD1. The V gene end was trimmed by 4 bases and the J gene end by 8 bases; junction bases not matched to a gene: 8. Germline CDR1 is SGHNT and CDR2 is YYREEE (reference sequence). The CDR3 extends over 15 amino acids. CDR3 coding DNA: TGTGCCAGCAGCCCGGACAGGGGGCTGACGTATGAGCAGTTCTTC. Its protein is CASSPDRGLTYEQFF.

V and J are TRBV3-1 (or the pseudogene TRBV3-2) and TRBJ2-1; the D is unclear. CDR3 length: 17 amino acids. The germline gives CDR1 LGHDT, CDR2 YNNKEL (reference sequence). With 0 bases removed from V and 0 bases from J, the gap between germline ends came to 12 bases. In DNA, the CDR3 is TGTGCCAGCAGCCAAGATGTACGAACTATCTCCTACAATGAGCAGTTCTTC. Amino acid sequence: CASSQDVRTISYNEQFF.

The chain couples TRBV24-1 to TRBJ1-1, with 9 bases aligning to TRBD1. Germline assignment: CDR1 KGHDR and CDR2 SFDVKD. V lost 1 base to trimming and J lost 11 bases; unmatched junction nucleotides: 4. The CDR3 has 13 amino acids. This chain's CDR3 is CATSDLGTGLAFF. The CDR3 region has the DNA TGTGCCACCAGTGATTTAGGGACAGGGTTGGCTTTCTTT.

This clone occurred once. The chain has TRBV3-1 (or the pseudogene TRBV3-2) and TRBJ1-4, with 9 nucleotides matching TRBD1. CDR3 length: 14 amino acids. After removal of 4 bases from V and 8 bases from J, the junction contained 5 bases not matched to a gene. Germline assignment: CDR1 LGHDT and CDR2 YNNKEL (reference sequence). CDR3 bases: TGTGCCAGCAGCCTCCAGGACAGGGGCGAAAAACTGTTTTTT. As protein: CASSLQDRGEKLFF.

Worth noting for this clone: Relative to the germline gene, one junction end is altered; a read error may explain this. The CDR3 protein is CATSGGGNSGELFF. CDR3 bases: TGTGCCACCAGTGGGGGGGGGAACTCCGGGGAGCTGTTTTTT. The chain joins TRBV24-1 to TRBJ2-2; 7 positions match TRBD2. The length of the CDR3 is 14 residues. Germline CDR1 and CDR2: KGHDR and SFDVKD.

This chain links TRBV28 with TRBJ1-5; possibly TRBD1 for D (6 bases). CDR1 is MDHEN, CDR2 SYDVKM, per germline. The CDR3 runs to 16 residues. The V and J ends lost 2 bases and 0 bases respectively, with 11 bases between them. The CDR3 DNA follows: TGTGCCAGCAGTTTAAATTCCAGGGGTAGCAATCAGCCCCAGCATTTT. Residues: CASSLNSRGSNQPQHF.

The V gene is TRBV3-1 (or the pseudogene TRBV3-2), the J gene TRBJ2-2; D might be TRBD2 (6 bases). The V gene's germline CDR1 is LGHDT and CDR2 YNNKEL (reference sequence). Trimming pared 3 bases from V and 5 bases from J, leaving 10 bases between. The CDR3 is 14 residues long. The CDR3 spells CASSQRGATGELFF. CDR3 DNA sequence: TGTGCCAGCAGCCAGCGGGGCGCGACCGGGGAGCTGTTTTTT.

V and J are TRBV3-1 (or the pseudogene TRBV3-2) and TRBJ2-5; D gene unclear. Germline loops: CDR1 LGHDT, CDR2 YNNKEL (reference sequence). This CDR3 is 13 amino acids long. The germline V and J ends were trimmed by 1 base and 1 base, with 4 bases remaining between them. This CDR3 is CASSQVRQETQYF. The DNA for the CDR3 is TGTGCCAGCAGCCAAGTCCGCCAAGAGACCCAGTACTTC.

The chain combines TRBV7-9 with TRBJ2-7, with 10 bases that match TRBD1. The CDR3 extends over 15 amino acids. The V segment lost 5 bases and the J segment 0 bases; nucleotides outside the gene matches: 4. Looked up from germline, CDR1 is SEHNR and CDR2 is FQNEAQ (reference sequence). CDR3 bases: TGTGCCAGCAGCCGAAGGGACAGGGGCTCCTACGAGCAGTACTTC. This encodes CASSRRDRGSYEQYF.

The chain is built from TRBV18 and TRBJ1-1, with 7 positions matching TRBD1. In germline, CDR1 is KGHSH, CDR2 LQKENI. V lost 3 bases and J lost 7; bases outside the gene matches: 5. CDR3 size: 13 residues. The CDR3 nucleotides read TGTGCCAGCTCACCTACGACAGGGCTTGAAGCTTTCTTT. This codes for CASSPTTGLEAFF.

The V and J genes are TRBV24-1 and TRBJ2-3, with 12 bases that match TRBD2. Losses at the gene ends were 7 bases for V and 4 bases for J; bases not matched to a gene: 2. Germline-derived CDR1 and CDR2 are KGHDR and SFDVKD. The CDR3 is 14 residues long. CDR3: CATSGTSGPDTQYF. The CDR3 bases are TGTGCCACCAGCGGGACTAGCGGGCCAGATACGCAGTATTTT.

The chain recombines TRBV12-3 or TRBV12-4 with TRBJ2-3; D is unresolved. The CDR3 is 11 residues long. Trimming took 5 bases from V and 10 from J, leaving 10 bases between them. The CDR3 DNA reads TGTGCCAGCAGTCAAAACTACCCGCAGTATTTT. Translating it yields CASSQNYPQYF.

This clone was seen a single time. The chain couples TRBV19 to TRBJ2-3; TRBD2 is a possible D gene (6 bases). V lost 5 bases, J lost 5 bases, and 17 bases lay in between. Germline V gene sequence: CDR1 LNHDA, CDR2 SQIVND (reference sequence). This CDR3 comprises 15 residues. CDR3: CASSYLAGGGDTQYF. CDR3 nucleotides: TGTGCCAGTAGTTACCTCGCCGGGGGAGGAGATACGCAGTATTTT. The full variable domain, rest sourced from reference TRBV19 and TRBJ2-3, is DGGITQSPKYLFRKEGQNVTLSCEQNLNHDAMYWYRQDPGQGLRLIYYSQIVNDFQKGDIAEGYSVSREKKESFPLTVTSAQKNPTAFYLCASSYLAGGGDTQYFGPGTRLTVL.

V gene TRBV5-1 combines with J gene TRBJ2-7, with D tentatively TRBD1 (6 bases). Looked up from germline, CDR1 is SGHRS and CDR2 is YFSETQ. The CDR3 spans 16 residues. V was trimmed by 1 base and J by 0 bases, leaving 14 bases between them. The CDR3 DNA reads as TGCGCCAGCAGCTTGAGCCCACAGGGTACCTCCTACGAGCAGTACTTC. Translated, it gives CASSLSPQGTSYEQYF.

This clone was seen only a few times. The J gene is TRBJ1-5, the V gene TRBV28, with TRBD1 as a possible D gene (5 bases). This CDR3 region has 12 residues. Germline assignment: CDR1 MDHEN and CDR2 SYDVKM. V lost 6 bases and J lost 4, with 7 bases in between. CDR3 nucleotides: TGTGCCAGCAGGGGGGGTAATCAGCCCCAGCATTTT. This codes for CASRGGNQPQHF.

This clone was detected once. The CDR3 coding sequence is TGCGCCAGCAGCCAAGGTAGTATTGCCACGAACACTGAAGCTTTCTTT. Its translation: CASSQGSIATNTEAFF. V and J are TRBV4-1 and TRBJ1-1; D not resolved. CDR1 and CDR2 from the germline V gene are MGHRA and YSYEKL. The V end lost 1 base, the J end lost 1 base, and 13 bases lay between the germline ends. The CDR3 spans 16 residues.